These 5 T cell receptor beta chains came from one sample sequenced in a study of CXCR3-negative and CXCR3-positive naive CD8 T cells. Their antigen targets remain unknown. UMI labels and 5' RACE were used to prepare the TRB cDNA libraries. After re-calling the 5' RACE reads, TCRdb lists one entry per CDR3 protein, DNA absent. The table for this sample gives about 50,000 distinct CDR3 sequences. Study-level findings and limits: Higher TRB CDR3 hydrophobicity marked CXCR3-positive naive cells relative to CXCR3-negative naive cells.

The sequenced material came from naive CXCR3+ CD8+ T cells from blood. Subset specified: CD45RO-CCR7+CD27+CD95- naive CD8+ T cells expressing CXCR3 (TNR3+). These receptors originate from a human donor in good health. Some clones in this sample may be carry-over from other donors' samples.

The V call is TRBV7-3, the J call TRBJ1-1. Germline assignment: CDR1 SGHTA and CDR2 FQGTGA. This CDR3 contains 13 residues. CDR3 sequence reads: CASSLGGGREAFF.

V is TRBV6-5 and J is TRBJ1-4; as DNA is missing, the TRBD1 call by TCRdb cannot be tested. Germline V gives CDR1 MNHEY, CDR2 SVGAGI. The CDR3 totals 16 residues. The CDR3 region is CASSDSERTGEEKLFF.

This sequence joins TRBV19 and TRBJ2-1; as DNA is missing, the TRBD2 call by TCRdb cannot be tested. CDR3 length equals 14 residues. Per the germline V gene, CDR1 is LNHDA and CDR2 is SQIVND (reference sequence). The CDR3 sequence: CAISRASGDNEQFF.

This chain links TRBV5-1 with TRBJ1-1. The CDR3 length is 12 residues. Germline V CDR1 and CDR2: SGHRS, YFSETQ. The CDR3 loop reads CASSLEGTEAFF.

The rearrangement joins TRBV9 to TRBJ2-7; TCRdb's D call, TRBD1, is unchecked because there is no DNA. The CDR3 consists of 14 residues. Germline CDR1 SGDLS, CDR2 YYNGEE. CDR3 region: CASSADRGGDEQYF.